This T cell receptor beta chain derives from a study of response to subunit inactivated influenza vaccine. The study's findings and limits: The study's authors posited that every seasonal influenza vaccination enlists few new T cells.

This clonotype was observed a handful of times. Its antigen remains unidentified. TCRdb ran MiXCR on the RT-PCR reads and lists one entry per CDR3 protein. Altogether 650,000 to 700,000 distinct CDR3 sequences are present, approximately 14% being singletons, with the ten largest covering 11%. V trimming: 3 bases; J trimming: 2 bases; junction bases outside the gene matches: 5. The CDR3 is 15 amino acids. Looked up from germline, CDR1 is LGHNA and CDR2 is YSLEER. The gene calls are TRBV4-3 and TRBJ1-1, with 8 bases lining up with TRBD1. This sequence was found in a man aged 45-60 years who received an inactivated influenza vaccine. The sample in question was PBMCs from blood, obtained roughly 12 days after vaccination. CDR3 protein: CASSQRQGYNTEAFF. In DNA, the CDR3 is TGCGCCAGCAGCCAGCGACAGGGGTACAACACTGAAGCTTTCTTT.